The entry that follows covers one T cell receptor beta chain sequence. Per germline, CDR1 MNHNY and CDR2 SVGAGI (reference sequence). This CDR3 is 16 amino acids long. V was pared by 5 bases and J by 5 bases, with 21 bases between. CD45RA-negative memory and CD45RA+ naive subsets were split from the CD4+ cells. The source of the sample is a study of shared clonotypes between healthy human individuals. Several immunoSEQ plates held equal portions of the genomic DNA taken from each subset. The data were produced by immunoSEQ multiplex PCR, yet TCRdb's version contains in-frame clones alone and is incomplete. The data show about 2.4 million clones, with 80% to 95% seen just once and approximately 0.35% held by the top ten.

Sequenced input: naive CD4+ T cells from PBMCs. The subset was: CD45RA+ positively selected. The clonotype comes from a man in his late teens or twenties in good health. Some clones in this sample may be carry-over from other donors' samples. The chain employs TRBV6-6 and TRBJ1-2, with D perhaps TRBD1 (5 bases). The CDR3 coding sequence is TGTGCCAGCAGTATGGGACGGGCAGTGTCTGGATATGGCTACACCTTC. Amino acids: CASSMGRAVSGYGYTF.